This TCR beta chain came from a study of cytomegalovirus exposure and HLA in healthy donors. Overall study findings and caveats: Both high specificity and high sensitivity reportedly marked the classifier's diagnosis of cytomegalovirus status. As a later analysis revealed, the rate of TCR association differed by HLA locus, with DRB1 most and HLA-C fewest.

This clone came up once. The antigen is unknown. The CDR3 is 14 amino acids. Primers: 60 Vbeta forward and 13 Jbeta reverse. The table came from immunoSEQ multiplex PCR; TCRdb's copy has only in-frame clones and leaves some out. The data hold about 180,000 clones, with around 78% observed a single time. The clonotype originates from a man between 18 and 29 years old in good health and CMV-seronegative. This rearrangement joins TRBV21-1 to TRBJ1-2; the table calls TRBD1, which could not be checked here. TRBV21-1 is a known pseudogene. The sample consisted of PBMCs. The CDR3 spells CASSNSGVAYGYTF. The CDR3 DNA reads TGTGCCAGCAGCAACTCAGGGGTGGCCTATGGCTACACCTTC.